This entry features one T cell receptor (beta chain) sequence. Using around 200 ng DNA, approximately 27,000 T cell genomes, the sorted-subset replicate PCRs were run. The protocol was immunoSEQ multiplex PCR, while the TCRdb copy is restricted to in-frame clones and leaves out a portion. The sample lists about 79,000 clones; 62% were seen once. Germline CDR1 is WSHSY and CDR2 is SAAADI. V lost 3 bases, J lost 2 bases, and 5 bases lay in between. The CDR3 covers 12 residues. The source of the sample is a study of shared clonotypes between healthy human individuals. Sequences were obtained from memory CD8+ T cells sorted from blood. Subset in this sample: CD45RO+ cells pooled with CCR7-negative TemRA cells. The sequence came from a man aged 25 to 40 in good health. V gene TRBV10-2 combines with J gene TRBJ2-7; D call uncertain. The CDR3 DNA reads TGCGCCAGCAGTGACAGCGCCTACGAGCAGTACTTC. Residues: CASSDSAYEQYF.